The rows below give T cell receptor beta chains drawn from one sample of a study of graft-versus-host responses after intestinal transplantation. Generated by immunoSEQ multiplex PCR, the TCRdb table keeps only in-frame clones and is missing some. Of about 46,000 clones in the sample, around 93% are singletons; the top ten hold about 5.5%. Sample: PBMCs, taken roughly 760 days after a first intestinal transplant, on the day of a second. The source is a human patient who received an intestinal transplant, so some T cells may come from the graft donor. Both conserved end residues are part of each CDR3. The order of the fields is D gene, clone size, J gene, V gene, CDR3 DNA, CDR3 protein. A D gene is named only where the DNA matches it firmly. Rows may omit the clone size; those that give it use once, few, many or a size class.

-,-,TRBJ1-2,TRBV5-6,TGTGCCAGCAGCTTGCTCGTCGGGCACTCCTATGGCTACACCTTC,CASSLLVGHSYGYTF
-,-,TRBJ1-3,TRBV6-5,TGTGCCAGCAGTGTAAACAGGGTGCGGGGAAACACCATATATTTT,CASSVNRVRGNTIYF
-,-,TRBJ2-1,TRBV6-1,TGTGCCAGCTCCGAAATAGCTGCGAATGAGCAGTTCTTC,CASSEIAANEQFF
-,-,TRBJ1-2,TRBV28,TGTGCCAGCAGTTTAAATAACTATGGCTACACCTTC,CASSLNNYGYTF
-,-,TRBJ2-7,TRBV18,TGTGCCAGCTCCACACGGGACGGACCCTACGAGCAGTACTTC,CASSTRDGPYEQYF
-,-,TRBJ2-1,TRBV27,TGTGCCAGCAGTTTATCTGCGGTTAATGAGCAGTTCTTC,CASSLSAVNEQFF
-,-,TRBJ1-5,TRBV28,TGTGCCAGCAGTTCACTATTCAGGGTTATGGCCCAGCATTTT,CASSSLFRVMAQHF
TRBD1,-,TRBJ2-5,TRBV10-3,TGTGCCACGGGGACAGGGGGACAAGAGACCCAGTACTTC,CATGTGGQETQYF
-,-,TRBJ2-5,TRBV5-6,TGTGCCAGCAGCGGGTGGGTCCGACCCAGCCAAGAGACCCAGTACTTC,CASSGWVRPSQETQYF
TRBD1,few,TRBJ2-7,TRBV30,TGTGCCTGGAGTGTAGGCGGGACAGGGGGGGGCTACGAGCAGTACTTC,CAWSVGGTGGGYEQYF
TRBD1,-,TRBJ2-3,TRBV10-2,TGCGCCAGCCTATGGACAGGGATTAGCACAGATACGCAGTATTTT,CASLWTGISTDTQYF
-,-,TRBJ2-7,TRBV28,TGTGCCAGCAGTTTTGGATGGACCCCCTACGAGCAGTACTTC,CASSFGWTPYEQYF
-,-,TRBJ2-1,TRBV7-9,TGTGCCAGCAGCTTTTTCGGGGGTCAGTTCTTC,CASSFFGGQFF
-,-,TRBJ1-5,TRBV5-1,TGCGCCAGCAGCTTGGAGCCCCAGCATTTT,CASSLEPQHF
-,-,TRBJ2-7,TRBV27,TGTGCCAGCAGTTTCGTAGGGACACCCTACGAGCAGTACTTC,CASSFVGTPYEQYF
-,-,TRBJ2-7,TRBV5-1,TGCGCCAGCAGCTTGGCCGGGCAGGGTTCTACCGAGCAGTACTTC,CASSLAGQGSTEQYF
-,-,TRBJ1-5,TRBV6-5,TGTGCCAGCCGGGGACCCCTGGGCAATCAGCCCCAGCATTTT,CASRGPLGNQPQHF
TRBD1,-,TRBJ1-3,TRBV6-5,TGTGCCAGCAGTTCGCGGGACAGGGCTAGCAACACCATATATTTT,CASSSRDRASNTIYF
-,-,TRBJ1-5,TRBV29-1,TGCAGCGTTGAAGGGGGAGAAGGTCAGCCCCAGCATTTT,CSVEGGEGQPQHF
-,few,TRBJ2-3,TRBV6-4,TGTGCCAGCAGTGGACAGGGCACAGATACGCAGTATTTT,CASSGQGTDTQYF
TRBD1,once,TRBJ1-1,TRBV6-6,TGTGCCAGCAGGACCCAGGGGGGGATGAACACTGAAGCTTTCTTT,CASRTQGGMNTEAFF
-,-,TRBJ2-7,TRBV4-2,TGTGCCAGCAGCCAAGATCTACAGGGTGGTGACGAGCAGTACTTC,CASSQDLQGGDEQYF
TRBD1,-,TRBJ2-7,TRBV11-1,TGTGCCAGCAGCCCCCGGACAGGGGGGTACGAGCAGTACTTC,CASSPRTGGYEQYF
-,-,TRBJ1-6,TRBV6-5,TGTGCCAGCAGTTACTCCGGGACGGCAAATCCACCCCTCCACTTT,CASSYSGTANPPLHF
-,-,TRBJ2-7,TRBV18,TGTGCCAGCTCACCGTTAGACATCTACGAGCAGTACTTC,CASSPLDIYEQYF
-,-,TRBJ1-3,TRBV6-6,TGTGCCAGCAGTACAGGGTCGGGTAACACCATATATTTT,CASSTGSGNTIYF